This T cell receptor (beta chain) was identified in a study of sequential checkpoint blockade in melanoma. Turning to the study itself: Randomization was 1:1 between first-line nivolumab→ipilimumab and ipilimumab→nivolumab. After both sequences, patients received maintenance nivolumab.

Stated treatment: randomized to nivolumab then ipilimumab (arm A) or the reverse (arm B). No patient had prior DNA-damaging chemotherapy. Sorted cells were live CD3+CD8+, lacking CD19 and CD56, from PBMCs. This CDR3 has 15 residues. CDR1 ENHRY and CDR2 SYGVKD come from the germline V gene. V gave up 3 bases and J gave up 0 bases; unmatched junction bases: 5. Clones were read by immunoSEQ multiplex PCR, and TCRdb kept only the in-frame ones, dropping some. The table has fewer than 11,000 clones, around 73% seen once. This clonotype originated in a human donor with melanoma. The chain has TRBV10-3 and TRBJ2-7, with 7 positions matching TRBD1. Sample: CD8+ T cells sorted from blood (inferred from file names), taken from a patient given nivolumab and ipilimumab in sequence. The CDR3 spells CAISDPGTASYEQYF. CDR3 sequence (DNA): TGTGCCATCAGTGATCCCGGGACAGCCTCCTACGAGCAGTACTTC.